This TCR beta chain came from a study of T cells in localized non-small cell lung cancer (dated by TCRdb to 2020 to 2021). In terms of the full investigation: T cell repertoires of 200 to 250 early-stage NSCLC patients were analyzed, with tumors being compared against uninvolved tumor-adjacent lungs. The cohort consisted of 200 to 250 treatment-naive NSCLC patients whose localized lung tumors had been resected. NSCLC patients had a mean age of roughly 69 years, and around 140 were male and over 85 female.

TCR beta CDR3 regions were sequenced from DNA using the immunoSEQ Assay. On the study's bioinformatics: To compute T cell density, TCR beta template counts were normalized to usable DNA, which was estimated by amplifying housekeeping genes. The preseqR package was used to estimate richness by extrapolating to 400,000 templates for PBMC samples and to 120,000 templates for tissue samples. Clonality was taken to be one minus Pielou's evenness. Differential abundance testing on productive amino-acid clonotypes, with a minimum total count of 5 and an alpha of 0.1, was used to identify tissue-enriched TCRs. The Jaccard Index and the Morisita Overlap Index were used to measure repertoire overlap between compartments. GLIPH grouped TCR beta CDR3s together with public tetramer-defined viral CDR3s, and a viral motif had to include at least three viral sequences and also show V-gene enrichment. TCRdb stores this immuneACCESS table with in-frame sequences only. Part of the clones is absent; in the studies checked, under half of the shortfall reflects unresolved V genes, and no reason is known for the rest. The V and J calls and clone size were taken over from that table, and D and trimming were inferred from the DNA. Present in this sample are 1,300 or so clones, roughly 21% of which were seen just once. The ten largest clones represent 7.2% of the sample.

Study-level results and caveats: Uninvolved tumor-adjacent lung showed the highest T cell clonality, higher than tumor, which suggests more focused antigenic responses in the uninvolved tumor-adjacent lung. Multi-region tumor sequencing was not performed, so intratumor heterogeneity could not be excluded. Of the top 100 tumor clones, a median of roughly 60 were detected in paired uninvolved adjacent lung; about 26 were also among that lung's top 100. Higher blood T cell density associated with longer overall survival, while higher adjacent-lung clonality associated with shorter survival. Because the study design was exploratory, TCR variables were selected using unadjusted p-values without false-discovery rate correction.

This clone is considered large (0.1 to 1%). Its recognized antigen is unknown. No base qualities exist here, and no much larger clone lies one base off it. Uninvolved adjacent lung was obtained at least 2 cm from the tumor margin, and the absence of atypia was confirmed by two independent pathologists. At diagnosis, peripheral blood, uninvolved tumor-adjacent lung and tumor were collected and were preserved as a mix of fresh-frozen and FFPE material. V has 0 bases trimmed and J has 6 bases trimmed; junction bases matching no gene number 4. From the cysteine up to the phenylalanine, the CDR3 has a length of 15 residues. Solely the CDR3 DNA is kept, with 45 bases framed from the first base. The germline V gene provides CDR1 MNHGY and CDR2 SAAAGT.

Source: normal lung tissue next to the tumor, taken before any cancer treatment. The chain uses TRBV6-8 and TRBJ2-2, and 7 bases in between align with TRBD2. This TCR derives from a man aged 40 to 75 with stage I lung adenocarcinoma. The sequence in DNA is TGTGCCAGCAGTTACTCGGTAGCGGGCCCCGGGGAGCTGTTTTTT. Protein translation: CASSYSVAGPGELFF.